This T cell receptor (beta chain) derives from a study of a mutant IDH1 vaccine in newly diagnosed glioma. Overall study results and limits: Vaccination induced immune responses in 85% to 95% of patients. Pseudoprogression seemingly bore no relation to changes in top peripheral T cell clonotypes.

Profiling relied on immunoSEQ multiplex PCR, and the TCRdb table lists in-frame clones only, not all of them. The sample holds 85,000 to 100,000 clones; approximately 90% are singletons and the top ten take roughly 0.54%. Time point noted: baseline, week 1 (first vaccination visit). This sample's treatment: pre-vaccination baseline after standard-of-care therapy. Each of the donors came in with new WHO grade 3 or 4 astrocytomas that were IDH1-mutant and ATRX-lost. Note on this clone: Its matching antigen is unknown.

CDR1 and CDR2 from the germline V gene are SEHNR and FQNEAQ (reference sequence). Unmatched junction bases numbered 3, after V lost 6 bases and J lost 0 bases. The CDR3 length is 14 residues. The sequencing used PBMCs, collected from a glioma patient treated with radiotherapy, temozolomide or both. The chain combines TRBV7-9 with TRBJ2-7; 9 bases line up with TRBD2. This clonotype was sampled from a woman in her fifties or sixties with glioma. This CDR3 is CASRLSGSSYEQYF. DNA of the CDR3: TGTGCCAGCAGGCTTAGCGGGAGCTCCTACGAGCAGTACTTC.